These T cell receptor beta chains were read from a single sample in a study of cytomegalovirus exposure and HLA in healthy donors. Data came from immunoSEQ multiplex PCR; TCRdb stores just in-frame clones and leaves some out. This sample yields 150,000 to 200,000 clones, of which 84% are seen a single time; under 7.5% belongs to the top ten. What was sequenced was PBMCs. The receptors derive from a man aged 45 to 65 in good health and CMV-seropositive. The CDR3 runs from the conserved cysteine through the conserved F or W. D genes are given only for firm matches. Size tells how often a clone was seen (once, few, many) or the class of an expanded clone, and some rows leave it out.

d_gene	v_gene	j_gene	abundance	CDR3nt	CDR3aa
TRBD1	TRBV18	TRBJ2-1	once	TGTGCCAGCTCACTCTTCTCCGGGACAGGGGCCTACAATGAGCAGTTCTTC	CASSLFSGTGAYNEQFF
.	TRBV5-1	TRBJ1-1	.	TGCGCCAGCAGCTTGACCGGGACAAATGGAGCTTTCTTT	CASSLTGTNGAFF
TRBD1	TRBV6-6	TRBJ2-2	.	TGTGCCGGGTCTACGGACAGGGGGTCCACCGGGGAGCTGTTTTTT	CAGSTDRGSTGELFF
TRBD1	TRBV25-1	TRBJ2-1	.	TGTGCCAGCAGCCGGCCCCCCCCACAGGGGGGAGAGCAGTTCTTC	CASSRPPPQGGEQFF
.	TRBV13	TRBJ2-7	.	TGTGCCAGCAGCTTAGTTGGCCACGGGACCTACGAGCAGTACTTC	CASSLVGHGTYEQYF
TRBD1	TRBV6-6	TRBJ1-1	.	TGTGCCATCAAGGACAGGACGAACACTGAAGCTTTCTTT	CAIKDRTNTEAFF
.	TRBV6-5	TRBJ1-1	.	TGTGCCAGCAGTTACTCTCCGGGACAGAACACTGAAGCTTTCTTT	CASSYSPGQNTEAFF
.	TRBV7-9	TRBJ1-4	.	TGTGCCAGCAGCGACGGGGGTAGGGAAAAACTGTTTTTT	CASSDGGREKLFF
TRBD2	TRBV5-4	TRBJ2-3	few	TGTGCCAGCACCGATGGGGCCAGCGGGAGGGCCGGGAGAGATACGCAGTATTTT	CASTDGASGRAGRDTQYF
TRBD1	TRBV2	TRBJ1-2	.	TGTGCCAGCAGTGCCGGGACAGTCTATGGCTACACCTTC	CASSAGTVYGYTF
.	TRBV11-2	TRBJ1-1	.	TGTGCCAGCAGCTTAGCTAGGCGGAACACTGAAGCTTTCTTT	CASSLARRNTEAFF
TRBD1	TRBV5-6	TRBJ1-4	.	TGTGCCAGCAGCGGGGACAGGGTGAATGAAAAACTGTTTTTT	CASSGDRVNEKLFF
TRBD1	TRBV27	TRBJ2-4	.	TGTGCCGTAGGACAGGGGGCCACCAAAAACATTCAGTACTTC	CAVGQGATKNIQYF
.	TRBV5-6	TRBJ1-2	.	TGTGCCAGCAGCTTGAGGAGGGCTATCGTCTATGGCTACACCTTC	CASSLRRAIVYGYTF
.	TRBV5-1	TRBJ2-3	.	TGCGCCAGCAGCCTTCTAGACCCCAGCACAGATACGCAGTATTTT	CASSLLDPSTDTQYF
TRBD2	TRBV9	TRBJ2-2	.	TGTGCCAGCAGCGTGGGCGGGAGGGCCGGCGGGGAGCTGTTTTTT	CASSVGGRAGGELFF
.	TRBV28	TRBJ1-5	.	TGTGCCAGCAGAGGGGGGGAACCAAATCAGCCCCAGCATTTT	CASRGGEPNQPQHF
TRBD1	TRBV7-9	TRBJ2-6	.	TGTGCCAGCAGCTTACTGACAGGGTCTCCCTCTGGGGCCAACGTCCTGACTTTC	CASSLLTGSPSGANVLTF
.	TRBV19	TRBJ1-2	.	TGTGCCAGTAGTCTTGAAAACCGGGGTTCCCTTGGCTACACCTTC	CASSLENRGSLGYTF
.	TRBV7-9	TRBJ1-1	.	TGTGCCAGCAGCTTATTACAGAACACTGAAGCTTTCTTT	CASSLLQNTEAFF
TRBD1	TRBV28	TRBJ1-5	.	TGTGCCAGCAGCCCAAGACAGGGTACCCCGGGTCAGCCCCAGCATTTT	CASSPRQGTPGQPQHF
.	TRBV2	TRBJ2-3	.	TGTGCCAGCAGTGAAGCGAGATGGAGTCAGGGAATCACAGATACGCAGTATTTT	CASSEARWSQGITDTQYF
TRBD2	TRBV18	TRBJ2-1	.	TGTGCCAGCTCACCTCCGGGACTAGCGGGAGCTGAGCAGTTCTTC	CASSPPGLAGAEQFF
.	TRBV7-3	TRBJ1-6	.	TGTGCCAGCAGCTCCTCAGGGCCCTATAATTCACCCCTCCACTTT	CASSSSGPYNSPLHF
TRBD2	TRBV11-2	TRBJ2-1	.	TGTGCCAGCAGCTTAGGTAGCGGGGTCTCCTACAATGAGCAGTTCTTC	CASSLGSGVSYNEQFF
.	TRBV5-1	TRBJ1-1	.	TGCGCCAGCAGCTATGCGGGAGTATTGAGCACTGAAGCTTTCTTT	CASSYAGVLSTEAFF
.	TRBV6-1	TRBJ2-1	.	TGTGCCAGCAGTGAAACAGTGGGTGAGCAGTTCTTC	CASSETVGEQFF
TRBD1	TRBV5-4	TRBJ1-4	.	TGTGCCAGCAGCCCCGGGACAGGGGGCTGGGGGACTAATGAAAAACTGTTTTTT	CASSPGTGGWGTNEKLFF
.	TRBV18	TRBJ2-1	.	TGTGCCAGCTCACCACCGCGGCAACAGGGAGAAAGCTCCTACAATGAGCAGTTCTTC	CASSPPRQQGESSYNEQFF
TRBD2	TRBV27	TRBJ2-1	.	TGTGCCAGCAGTTCAACGCTTAGCGGGTACAATGAGCAGTTCTTC	CASSSTLSGYNEQFF
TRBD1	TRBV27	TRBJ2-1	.	TGTGCCAGCAGTGTCACAGGGGGCTGGCACAATGAGCAGTTCTTC	CASSVTGGWHNEQFF
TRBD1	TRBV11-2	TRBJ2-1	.	TGTGCCAGCAGCTTAAACAGGGGATCTGGTGAGCAGTTCTTC	CASSLNRGSGEQFF
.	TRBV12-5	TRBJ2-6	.	TGTGCTAGTGGTTTGGTACTCGGGACTTCAAGCTCTGGGGCCAACGTCCTGACTTTC	CASGLVLGTSSSGANVLTF
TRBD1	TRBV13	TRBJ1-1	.	TGTGCCAGCAGCTTAGGTGGCCGGGACAGGGACACTGAAGCTTTCTTT	CASSLGGRDRDTEAFF
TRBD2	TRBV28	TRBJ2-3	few	TGTGCCAGCAGTTTCGATCTTTCAAAGACTAGCGATCGCACAGATACGCAGTATTTT	CASSFDLSKTSDRTDTQYF
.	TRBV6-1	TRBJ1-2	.	TGTGCCAGCACCCTGGTATCCGGGTATGGCTACACCTTC	CASTLVSGYGYTF
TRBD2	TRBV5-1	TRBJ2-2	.	TGCGCCAGCAGCGCCCTAGCGGGAGGAACCGGGGAGCTGTTTTTT	CASSALAGGTGELFF
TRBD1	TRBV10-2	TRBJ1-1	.	TGCGCCAGCAGGGGGACAGGGCAGAACACTGAAGCTTTCTTT	CASRGTGQNTEAFF
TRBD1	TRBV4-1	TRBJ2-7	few	TGCGCCAGCAGCCAAGGGGACAGGGGACACGAGCAGTACTTC	CASSQGDRGHEQYF